Following are 6 T cell receptor beta chains from one sample sequenced in a study of OX40 agonist ivuxolimab in advanced cancers. Clones were read by immunoSEQ multiplex PCR, and TCRdb kept only the in-frame ones, dropping some. The sample has 65,000 to 95,000 clones; about nine tenths are singletons. The sample was CD4+ or CD8+ T cells sorted from blood, taken in a trial of the OX40 agonist ivuxolimab. The receptors originated from an adult with an advanced solid tumor such as melanoma, head and neck, liver or kidney cancer.

The chain carries TRBV6-1 and TRBJ1-1, with D possibly matching TRBD1 (6 bases). This CDR3 spans 15 amino acids. Trimming pared 2 bases from V and 3 bases from J, leaving 13 bases between. In germline, CDR1 is MNHNS, CDR2 SASEGT. For the CDR3, the DNA is TGTGCCAGCAGTGAAAGAACAGGGATGGACACTGAAGCTTTCTTT. Protein product: CASSERTGMDTEAFF.

This clone occurred once. This chain links TRBV28 with TRBJ2-3; 10 nucleotides line up with TRBD2. V was clipped by 6 bases and J by 6 bases; unmatched bases: 3. Germline-derived CDR1 and CDR2 are MDHEN and SYDVKM. The CDR3 covers 13 residues. The DNA for the CDR3 is TGTGCCAGCAGGAGCGGGGGGGCGGATACGCAGTATTTT. It specifies CASRSGGADTQYF.

The V call is TRBV28, the J call TRBJ2-2; 8 bases are shared with TRBD1. V was clipped by 2 bases and J by 0 bases; unmatched bases: 5. This CDR3 contains 17 residues. CDR1 is MDHEN, CDR2 SYDVKM, per germline. The CDR3 sequence: CASSLPQGAANTGELFF. Here the CDR3 DNA reads TGTGCCAGCAGTTTACCTCAGGGGGCGGCGAACACCGGGGAGCTGTTTTTT.

The rearrangement uses TRBV28 and TRBJ2-7; D remains unclear. V lost 5 bases and J lost 4, with 15 bases in between. Germline V gene lookup returns CDR1 MDHEN and CDR2 SYDVKM. CDR3 length: 14 residues. CDR3 coding DNA: TGTGCCAGCAGTCCGATTAAGGGATCATACGAGCAGTACTTC. Amino acids: CASSPIKGSYEQYF.

The CDR3 region is CASSPGTGVSFSNQPQHF. Here the CDR3 DNA reads TGTGCCAGCTCACCAGGGACAGGCGTTAGTTTTAGCAATCAGCCCCAGCATTTT. This sequence joins TRBV18 and TRBJ1-5; 8 bases are a match to TRBD1. CDR1 is KGHSH and CDR2 is LQKENI in the germline V gene. This CDR3 contains 18 residues. V gave up 2 bases and J gave up 0 bases; unmatched junction bases: 9. Complete variable domain (other parts from reference TRBV18 and TRBJ1-5): NAGVMQNPRHLVRRRGQEARLRCSPMKGHSHVYWYRQLPEEGLKFMVYLQKENIIDESGMPKERFSAEFPKEGPSILRIQQVVRGDSAAYFCASSPGTGVSFSNQPQHFGDGTRLSIL.

The sample holds one count of this clone. The chain uses TRBV7-2 and TRBJ2-2; perhaps TRBD2 as D (6 bases). This CDR3 region has 14 residues. Trimming took off 6 bases at V and 5 bases at J, with 13 bases between the two ends. Germline V lookup: CDR1 SGHTA, CDR2 FQGNSA. The CDR3 sequence is CASSLGAGTGELFF. In DNA form, the CDR3 reads TGTGCCAGCAGTCTAGGGGCGGGGACCGGGGAGCTGTTTTTT.